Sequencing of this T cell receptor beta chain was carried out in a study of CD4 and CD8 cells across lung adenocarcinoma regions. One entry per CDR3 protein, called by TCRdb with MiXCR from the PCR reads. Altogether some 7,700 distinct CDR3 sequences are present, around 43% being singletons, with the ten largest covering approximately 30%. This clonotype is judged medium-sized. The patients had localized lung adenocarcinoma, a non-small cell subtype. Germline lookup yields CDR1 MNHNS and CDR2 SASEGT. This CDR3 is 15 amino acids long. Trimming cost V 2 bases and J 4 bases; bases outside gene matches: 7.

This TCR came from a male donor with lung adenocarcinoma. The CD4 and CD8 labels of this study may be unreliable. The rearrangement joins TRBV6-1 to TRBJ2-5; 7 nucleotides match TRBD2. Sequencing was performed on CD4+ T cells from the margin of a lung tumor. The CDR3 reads CASSESGMAGETQYF. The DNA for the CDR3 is TGTGCCAGCAGTGAAAGCGGGATGGCGGGAGAGACCCAGTACTTC.